This entry lists 27 T cell receptor beta chains sequenced from one sample in a study of T cell repertoires in cytomegalovirus infection. The antigens for these receptors are not known. One entry per CDR3 protein, called by TCRdb with MiXCR from the reads. The profile shows 70,000 to 85,000 distinct CDR3 sequences, roughly 39% of them singletons. Specimen: CD8+ T cells from cultured PBMCs, collected from culture after CMV antigen stimulation. These receptors all come from a human donor in good health (CMV status not recorded). Some clones in this sample may be carry-over from other donors' samples.

Ten or more counts support this clonotype. The rearrangement uses TRBV7-2 and TRBJ2-3; possibly TRBD1 for D (8 bases). The CDR3 contains 15 residues. Germline V gene sequence: CDR1 SGHTA, CDR2 FQGNSA. The V end lost 5 bases, the J end lost 6 bases, and 18 bases lay between the germline ends. CDR3 sequence reads: CASSRGAGGMDTQYF. The CDR3 DNA is TGTGCCAGCAGCCGGGGGGCAGGGGGCATGGATACGCAGTATTTT. Based on the CDR3 plus reference TRBV7-2 and TRBJ2-3, the full variable domain is GAGVSQSPSNKVTEKGKDVELRCDPISGHTALYWYRQSLGQGLEFLIYFQGNSAPDKSGLPSDRFSAERTGGSVSTLTIQRTQQEDSAVYLCASSRGAGGMDTQYFGPGTRLTVL.

This sequence joins TRBV4-1 and TRBJ1-5; TRBD1 might be the D (5 bases). The V end lost 8 bases, the J end lost 0 bases, and 14 bases lay between the germline ends. The length of the CDR3 is 15 residues. Germline V gene sequence: CDR1 MGHRA, CDR2 YSYEKL. CDR3 DNA: TGCGCCAGCGCGCTGACAGAATATAGCAATCAGCCCCAGCATTTT. This translates into CASALTEYSNQPQHF.

The gene calls are TRBV7-2 and TRBJ2-1, with 10 bases that match TRBD2. The ends lost 0 bases at V and 5 bases at J; junction bases unmatched: 7. Germline CDR1 is SGHTA and CDR2 is FQGNSA. The CDR3 sequence is 17 residues long. CDR3 in amino acids: CASSLARAGGRHNEQFF. In DNA form, the CDR3 reads TGTGCCAGCAGCTTAGCGCGAGCGGGGGGGCGGCACAATGAGCAGTTCTTC.

DNA of the CDR3: TGTGCCAGCAGCTTATCCGAAGGGGGCGAGCAGTACTTC. It is translated as CASSLSEGGEQYF. The V and J genes are TRBV13 and TRBJ2-7, with TRBD1 as a possible D gene (6 bases). Germline-derived CDR1 and CDR2 are PRHDT and FYEKMQ (reference sequence). The CDR3 loop spans 13 amino acids. The V and J ends lost 2 bases and 6 bases respectively, with 11 bases between them. Using reference TRBV13 and TRBJ2-7 for the parts outside the CDR3, the full variable domain is AAGVIQSPRHLIKEKRETATLKCYPIPRHDTVYWYQQGPGQDPQFLISFYEKMQSDKGSIPDRFSAQQFSDYHSELNMSSLELGDSALYFCASSLSEGGEQYFGPGTRLTVT.

A few counts support this clonotype. The chain couples TRBV5-1 to TRBJ2-1; 11 positions agree with TRBD2. Germline V gives CDR1 SGHRS, CDR2 YFSETQ. The length of the CDR3 is 17 residues. V lost 4 bases and J lost 0; bases outside the gene matches: 6. The CDR3 reads CASSIQLAGDSYNEQFF. CDR3 DNA sequence: TGCGCCAGCAGCATCCAACTAGCGGGAGACTCCTACAATGAGCAGTTCTTC.

The J gene is TRBJ1-4, the V gene TRBV7-9, with D uncertain. Germline V CDR1 and CDR2: SEHNR, FQNEAQ (reference sequence). V was trimmed by 2 bases and J by 8 bases, leaving 6 bases between them. The CDR3 spans 12 residues. CDR3 nucleotides: TGTGCCAGCAGCTTAATCATGGAAAAACTGTTTTTT. Encoded protein: CASSLIMEKLFF.

The chain is built from TRBV28 and TRBJ1-6; D remains ambiguous. The CDR3 runs 12 residues. The V gene's germline CDR1 is MDHEN and CDR2 SYDVKM. V dropped 6 bases and J dropped 3 bases, with 3 bases sitting between them. DNA for the CDR3: TGTGCCAGCAGGGACTATAATTCACCCCTCCACTTT. It translates to CASRDYNSPLHF.

In this sample, this clonotype turned up a few times. The chain carries TRBV4-1 and TRBJ2-3, with TRBD1 matching 9 bases. The CDR3 has 16 amino acids. The trim removed 3 bases at V and 4 bases at J, leaving 8 bases unmatched. The germline CDR1 and CDR2 sequences are MGHRA and YSYEKL. The CDR3 loop reads CASSQNTGGWADTQYF. The DNA for the CDR3 is TGCGCCAGCAGCCAGAATACAGGGGGCTGGGCAGATACGCAGTATTTT.

This clonotype was counted only a few times. The V gene is TRBV7-9, the J gene TRBJ2-6, with D possibly TRBD1 on 5 matching bases. The CDR3 spans 18 residues. V gave up 1 base and J gave up 2 bases, with 15 bases separating them. The germline V gene has CDR1 SEHNR and CDR2 FQNEAQ (reference sequence). The chain's CDR3 is CASSLGRRDVAGANVLTF. CDR3 in DNA: TGTGCCAGCAGCTTAGGACGCAGGGATGTCGCTGGGGCCAACGTCCTGACTTTC.

This chain links TRBV2 with TRBJ1-2; no clear D gene. Looked up from germline, CDR1 is SNHLY and CDR2 is FYNNEI. The V end was cut by 4 bases, the J end by 3 bases, with 9 bases between. There are 13 residues in the CDR3. The CDR3 DNA follows: TGTGCCAGCAGTGCGGAGGATCACTATGGCTACACCTTC. It codes for CASSAEDHYGYTF.

About this clonotype itself: Without the conserved terminal phenylalanine or tryptophan, this CDR3 likely stems from a read error. The chain recombines TRBV6-6 with TRBJ2-3; a weak D match, TRBD1 (6 bases). CDR1 MNHNY and CDR2 SVGAGI come from the germline V gene (reference sequence). The CDR3 has 15 amino acids. V was shortened by 5 bases and J by 0 bases, with 12 bases between the two germline ends. Written as DNA, the CDR3 is TGTGCCAGCAGTGACATGGGGGCCAGCACAGATACGCAGTATTCT. Translating it yields CASSDMGASTDTQYS.

The V call is TRBV13, the J call TRBJ1-1, with TRBD1 matching over 9 bases. CDR1 is PRHDT, CDR2 FYEKMQ, per germline (reference sequence). The CDR3 consists of 18 residues. Trimming took 5 bases from V and 3 from J; bases not matched to a gene: 16. For the CDR3, the DNA is TGTGCCAGCAGCCCCGGAGGACAGGGGATTTCGGTGGACACTGAAGCTTTCTTT. Translation gives CASSPGGQGISVDTEAFF.

The rearrangement links TRBV7-9 to TRBJ1-1, with 10 nucleotides matching TRBD1. The CDR3 has 15 amino acids. CDR1 is SEHNR and CDR2 is FQNEAQ in the germline V gene (reference sequence). Trimming at V came to 4 bases and at J to 2 bases, leaving 4 bases not matched to a gene. The CDR3 spells CASSWDRGANTEAFF. In DNA form, the CDR3 reads TGTGCCAGCAGCTGGGACAGGGGAGCTAACACTGAAGCTTTCTTT.

This sequence joins TRBV7-9 and TRBJ2-3; weak D call: TRBD1 (5 bases). Germline CDR1 is SEHNR and CDR2 is FQNEAQ (reference sequence). This CDR3 is built from 16 residues. V shed 0 bases and J shed 4 bases, with 14 bases lying between them. This CDR3 is CASSLAAQEGADTQYF. The CDR3 DNA reads TGTGCCAGCAGCTTAGCTGCTCAGGAAGGGGCAGATACGCAGTATTTT.

A few counts support this clonotype. This chain uses TRBV5-6 with TRBJ1-1, with 8 bases aligning to TRBD1. CDR1 and CDR2 (germline): SGHDT, YYEEEE. This CDR3 comprises 15 residues. V lost 0 bases and J lost 0; bases outside the gene matches: 1. CDR3: CASSLVGQVNTEAFF. The DNA of the CDR3 is TGTGCCAGCAGCTTGGTGGGACAGGTGAACACTGAAGCTTTCTTT.

This rearrangement joins TRBV7-4 to TRBJ1-2; D perhaps matches TRBD1 (5 bases). The V gene's germline CDR1 is SGHVT and CDR2 SQSDAQ. Trimming removed 2 bases at V and 3 bases at J, with 16 bases between. The CDR3 spans 16 residues. CDR3 sequence: CASSLRGLGVDYGYTF. CDR3 DNA: TGTGCCAGCAGCTTACGGGGGTTGGGAGTGGACTATGGCTACACCTTC.

This chain uses TRBV2 with TRBJ2-1, with 14 bases aligning to TRBD2. The CDR3 runs 15 residues. V lost 5 bases, J lost 6 bases, and 3 bases stayed unmatched. The germline V gene encodes CDR1 SNHLY and CDR2 FYNNEI. The CDR3 DNA is TGTGCCAGCAGTAGACTAGCGGGGGGGCCCAATGAGCAGTTCTTC. Residues: CASSRLAGGPNEQFF.

V and J are TRBV6-6 and TRBJ2-2, with D unresolved. V lost 6 bases to trimming and J lost 1 base, with 24 bases between them. Germline V CDR1 and CDR2: MNHNY, SVGAGI (reference sequence). This CDR3 has 19 residues. The CDR3 nucleotides read TGTGCCAGCAGCCCATCCTCCTACGAATCTGCGATGAACACCGGGGAGCTGTTTTTT. Protein product: CASSPSSYESAMNTGELFF.

The chain employs TRBV5-3 and TRBJ2-1, with a possible D match to TRBD2 (5 bases). TRBV5-3 is an ORF, with its function uncertain. The CDR3 has 14 amino acids. Trimming stripped 8 bases from V and 4 bases from J, with 16 bases between. Here the CDR3 reads CASSMKGVYNEQFF. DNA for the CDR3: TGTGCCAGCAGTATGAAGGGAGTTTACAATGAGCAGTTCTTC.

The chain carries TRBV7-9 and TRBJ2-7; 9 bases map to TRBD1. After removal of 5 bases from V and 1 base from J, the junction contained 15 bases not matched to a gene. Germline V gene sequence: CDR1 SEHNR, CDR2 FQNEAQ (reference sequence). This CDR3 is 18 amino acids long. The CDR3, as DNA: TGTGCCAGCAGCCGACCGGGACAGGGCCACTCTCATTCCTACGAGCAGTACTTC. Its protein is CASSRPGQGHSHSYEQYF.

This clonotype was observed a few times. The chain's CDR3 is CASSLVGTAGTDTQYF. CDR3 nucleotides: TGTGCCAGCAGCTTAGTTGGGACAGCTGGCACAGATACGCAGTATTTT. This chain joins TRBV7-6 and TRBJ2-3, with TRBD1 identical over 7 bases. CDR3 length equals 16 residues. CDR1 SGHVS and CDR2 FNYEAQ come from the germline V gene. V shed 1 base and J 1 base; nucleotides not matched to a gene: 5.

The V gene is TRBV7-9, the J gene TRBJ1-2; the D is unclear. CDR3 size: 13 residues. Germline V gene lookup returns CDR1 SEHNR and CDR2 FQNEAQ (reference sequence). Trimming removed 4 bases from V and 0 bases from J, with 6 bases in between. The CDR3 here is CASSSPSNYGYTF. CDR3 in DNA: TGTGCCAGCAGCTCGCCCTCTAACTATGGCTACACCTTC.

The chain combines TRBV5-6 with TRBJ2-3; D may match TRBD1 or TRBD2 (7 bases each). V gave up 0 bases and J gave up 3 bases, with 20 bases separating them. Germline V gene lookup returns CDR1 SGHDT and CDR2 YYEEEE. The CDR3 consists of 18 residues. The CDR3 nucleotides read TGTGCCAGCAGCTTGGCGCCTGTGAGCGGGACAGAGACAGATACGCAGTATTTT. It yields the protein CASSLAPVSGTETDTQYF.

This clonotype was observed a few times. The chain uses TRBV23-1 and TRBJ1-1, with D perhaps TRBD1 (6 bases). TRBV23-1 is reported as an ORF; its role is uncertain. V gave up 3 bases and J gave up 1 base, with 15 bases separating them. The CDR3 is 16 amino acids. The chain's CDR3 is CASSHLGGLSNTEAFF. The CDR3 nucleotides read TGCGCCAGCAGTCACCTAGGGGGTCTCTCGAACACTGAAGCTTTCTTT.

V usage is TRBV28 and J usage is TRBJ1-2, with 7 bases fitting TRBD1. Per germline, CDR1 MDHEN and CDR2 SYDVKM. Trimming took 4 bases from V and 0 from J; bases not matched to a gene: 5. CDR3 size: 15 residues. In nucleotides, the CDR3 is TGTGCCAGCAGTTCGCGGACAGGCGCTAACTATGGCTACACCTTC. Its protein product is CASSSRTGANYGYTF.

V and J are TRBV7-2 and TRBJ2-1, with D perhaps matching TRBD2 (6 bases). Germline lookup yields CDR1 SGHTA and CDR2 FQGNSA. V lost 5 bases and J lost 9, with 11 bases in between. The CDR3 runs to 12 residues. The CDR3 spells CASSPSGVEQFF. DNA of the CDR3: TGTGCCAGCAGCCCCTCGGGGGTTGAGCAGTTCTTC.

As DNA, the CDR3 is TGTGCCAGTAGTATTTGGAGAGCTAGCAATCAGCCCCAGCATTTT. It specifies CASSIWRASNQPQHF. This sequence joins TRBV19 and TRBJ1-5; no definite D call. CDR3 length equals 15 residues. V shed 3 bases and J shed 0 bases, with 9 bases lying between them. The germline gives CDR1 LNHDA, CDR2 SQIVND (reference sequence).